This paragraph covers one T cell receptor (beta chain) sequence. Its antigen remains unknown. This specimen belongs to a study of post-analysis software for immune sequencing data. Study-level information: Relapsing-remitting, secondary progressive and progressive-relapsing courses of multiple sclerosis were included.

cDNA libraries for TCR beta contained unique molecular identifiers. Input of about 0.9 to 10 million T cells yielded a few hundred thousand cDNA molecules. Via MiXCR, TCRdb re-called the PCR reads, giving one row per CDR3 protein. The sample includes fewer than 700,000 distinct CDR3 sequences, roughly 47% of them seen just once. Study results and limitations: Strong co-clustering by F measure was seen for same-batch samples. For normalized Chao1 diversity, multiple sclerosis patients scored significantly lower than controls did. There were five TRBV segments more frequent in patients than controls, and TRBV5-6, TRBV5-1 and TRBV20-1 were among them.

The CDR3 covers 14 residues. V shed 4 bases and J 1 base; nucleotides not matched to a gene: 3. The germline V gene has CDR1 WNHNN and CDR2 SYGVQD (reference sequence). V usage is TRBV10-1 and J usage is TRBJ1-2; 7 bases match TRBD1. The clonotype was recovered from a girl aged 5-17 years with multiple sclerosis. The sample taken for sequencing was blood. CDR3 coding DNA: TGCGCCAGCAGTGCCGGACAGGATAACTATGGCTACACCTTC. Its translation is CASSAGQDNYGYTF.